These T cell receptor beta chains were read from a single sample in a study of blood T cell repertoires in COVID-19. Assay used: immunoSEQ multiplex PCR; TCRdb lists only in-frame clones, some missing. This sample has under 350,000 clones; around 90% occur once, and the top ten carry roughly 2.5%. Specimen: PBMCs or T cells enriched from blood (not recorded which). These receptors were obtained from a man in his 60s who had recovered from COVID-19. Both conserved end residues are part of each CDR3.

cdr3_length,v_call,j_call,cdr3_aa
16,TRBV5-8,TRBJ2-3,CASSKGQGISTDTQYF
17,TRBV14,TRBJ1-2,CASSPAVGTGAKYGYTF
15,TRBV28,TRBJ1-4,CASSLQGQELEKLFF
15,TRBV29-1,TRBJ2-1,CSVVGTGGAHNEQFF
15,TRBV19,TRBJ1-2,CASSIETVWNYGYTF
14,TRBV11-3,TRBJ2-5,CASSLVSGGETQYF
16,TRBV4-1,TRBJ1-2,CASSQGQGRGGYGYTF
16,TRBV5-5,TRBJ2-2,CASSPRGQANTGELFF
10,TRBV30,TRBJ1-6,CAWGLETLHF
15,TRBV6-5,TRBJ2-7,CASSYSPGQYYEQYF
13,TRBV4-3,TRBJ1-2,CASSQVSRGGYTF
16,TRBV6-1,TRBJ2-3,CASSAHPGQGQDTQYF
13,TRBV3-1/TRBV3-2,TRBJ1-1,CASSRGTNTEAFF
15,TRBV6-5,TRBJ1-4,CASSYSGGVNEKLFF
14,TRBV7-9,TRBJ1-1,CASSQWDRDTEAFF
14,TRBV6-5,TRBJ1-5,CASTRQGPYQPQHF
13,TRBV10-3,TRBJ2-7,CATLRGVTYEQYF
13,TRBV6-5,TRBJ2-7,CASSQGQSYEQYF
15,TRBV5-5,TRBJ1-2,CASSTPGTGDFGYTF
15,TRBV3-1/TRBV3-2,TRBJ2-1,CASSLGTGGNNEQFF
14,TRBV30,TRBJ1-5,CAWSLYRGGQPQHF
16,TRBV10-3,TRBJ2-3,CATAKESGRASDTQYF
16,TRBV7-9,TRBJ1-3,CASSGVQAYSGNTIYF
14,TRBV4-3,TRBJ2-3,CASSQDYLTDTQYF
12,TRBV24-1,TRBJ1-5,CATSDQNQPQHF
17,TRBV15,TRBJ2-3,CATSSRTGGTRTDTQYF
15,TRBV7-3,TRBJ2-1,CASSWTETSYNEQFF
14,TRBV5-6,TRBJ2-1,CASSFFGSPNEQFF
18,TRBV5-1,TRBJ2-1,CASSFIPSGSSGYNEQFF
13,TRBV2,TRBJ2-1,CASSETSGGVQFF
15,TRBV19,TRBJ1-1,CASYRTANLNTEAFF
15,TRBV30,TRBJ2-3,CAWSAGTGSTDTQYF
15,TRBV27,TRBJ2-5,CASSTSGEPWETQYF
15,TRBV9,TRBJ1-2,CASSVAGTGSYGYTF
19,TRBV7-9,TRBJ2-2,CASSSSYIAGAGWTGELFF
14,TRBV11-2,TRBJ1-5,CASSPAGAWQPQHF
15,TRBV9,TRBJ2-7,CASSVAPRGGGEQYF
16,TRBV4-1,TRBJ2-6,CASSQGDRVGANVLTF
15,TRBV12-5,TRBJ2-3,CASGSGQGATDTQYF
15,TRBV18,TRBJ1-3,CASSRDIGEGNTIYF
14,TRBV15,TRBJ1-2,CATSRDKEDYGYTF
16,TRBV6-5,TRBJ2-7,CASSYSVRGSSYEQYF
14,TRBV7-9,TRBJ1-2,CASSPTDRRYGYTF
17,TRBV2,TRBJ1-2,CASTPGTGWVPNYGYTF
13,TRBV6-5,TRBJ1-2,CASKGRGNAGYTF
10,TRBV12-3/TRBV12-4,TRBJ2-3,CASKGDTQYF
16,TRBV5-4,TRBJ1-4,CASSPAGQGSNEKLFF
18,TRBV27,TRBJ1-5,CASSELGTGPFSGQPQHF
13,TRBV11-2,TRBJ2-7,CASSLGQPYEQYF
15,TRBV19,TRBJ1-2,CASSVGDRGFYGYTF
13,TRBV9,TRBJ1-5,CASSVAPWTAQHF
14,TRBV5-6,TRBJ1-3,CASSLGQIGNTIYF
14,TRBV6-5,TRBJ2-3,CASTDLGRADTQYF
19,TRBV6-2/TRBV6-3,TRBJ2-1,CASSYSIDTGSGSYNEQFF
13,TRBV24-1,TRBJ2-7,CATGPGNGYEQYF
12,TRBV12-3/TRBV12-4,TRBJ2-7,CASSPGPREQYF
14,TRBV6-6,TRBJ2-7,CASSAIGGETEQYF
11,TRBV3-1/TRBV3-2,TRBJ2-1,CASSLSNEQFF
15,TRBV24-1,TRBJ2-1,CATSREGPSYNEQFF